This T cell receptor beta chain emerged from a study of cytomegalovirus exposure and HLA in healthy donors. Whole-study findings and limits: CMV serostatus was the only recorded immune exposure for donors. Later analysis identified around 15,000 TCR beta sequences associated with HLA alleles, using a false discovery rate threshold of 0.05.

The germline V gene encodes CDR1 MNHNS and CDR2 SASEGT. The J segment lost 6 bases and the V segment lost 6 bases, leaving 9 bases of the junction unmatched. The CDR3 runs 15 residues. Only a few counts were recorded for this clone. Its specificity is unknown. PCR involved 60 Vbeta and 13 Jbeta primers. This table comes from immunoSEQ multiplex PCR, and its TCRdb copy is limited to in-frame clones, with some not included. This repertoire shows 150,000 to 200,000 clones, 79% found once; its top ten account for 2% to 2.5%. Sequenced material: PBMCs. The chain has TRBV6-1 and TRBJ2-7, with 12 bases lining up with TRBD1. The receptor was isolated from a woman aged 50 to 60 in good health and CMV-seronegative. The CDR3 sequence: CASRGVGQGAREQYF. The CDR3 DNA follows: TGTGCCAGCAGGGGGGTGGGACAGGGGGCCCGCGAGCAGTACTTC.